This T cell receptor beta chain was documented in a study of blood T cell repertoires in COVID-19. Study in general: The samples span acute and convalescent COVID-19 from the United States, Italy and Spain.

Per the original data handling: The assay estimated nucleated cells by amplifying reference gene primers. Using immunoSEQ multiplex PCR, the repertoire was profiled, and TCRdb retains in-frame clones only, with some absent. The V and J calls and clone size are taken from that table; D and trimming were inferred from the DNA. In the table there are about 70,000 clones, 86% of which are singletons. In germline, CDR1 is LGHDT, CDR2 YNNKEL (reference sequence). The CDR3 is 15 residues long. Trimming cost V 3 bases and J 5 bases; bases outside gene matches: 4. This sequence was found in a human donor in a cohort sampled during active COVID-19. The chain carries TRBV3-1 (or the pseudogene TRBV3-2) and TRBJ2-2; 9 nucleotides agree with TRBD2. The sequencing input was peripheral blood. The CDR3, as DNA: TGTGCCAGCAGCCAGGGGCTAGCGGGGACCGGGGAGCTGTTTTTT. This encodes CASSQGLAGTGELFF.